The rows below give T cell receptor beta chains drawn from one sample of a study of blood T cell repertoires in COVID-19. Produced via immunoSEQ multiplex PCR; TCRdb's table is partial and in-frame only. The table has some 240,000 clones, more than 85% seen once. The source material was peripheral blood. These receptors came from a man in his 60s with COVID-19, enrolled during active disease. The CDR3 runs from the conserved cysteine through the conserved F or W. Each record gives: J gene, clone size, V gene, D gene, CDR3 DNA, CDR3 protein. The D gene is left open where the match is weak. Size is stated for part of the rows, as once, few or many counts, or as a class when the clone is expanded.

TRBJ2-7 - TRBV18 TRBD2 TGTGCCAGCTCACCGCTAGCGGGGGGGCAGTCCTACGAGCAGTACTTC CASSPLAGGQSYEQYF
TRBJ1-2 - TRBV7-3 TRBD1 TGTGCCAGCAGCTCGACAGGGGACGGCTACACCTTC CASSSTGDGYTF
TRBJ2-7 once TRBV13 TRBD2 TGTGCCAGCAGCATCAGGACTAGCGGCCCCTACGAGCAGTACTTC CASSIRTSGPYEQYF
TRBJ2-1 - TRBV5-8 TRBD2 TGTGCCAGCAGCTTGTTCGGACTAGCGTGGAATGAGCAGTTCTTC CASSLFGLAWNEQFF
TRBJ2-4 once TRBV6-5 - TGTGCCAGCACCAGGGACATGGGGAACATTCAGTACTTC CASTRDMGNIQYF
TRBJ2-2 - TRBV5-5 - TGTGCCAGCAGCTTGTTCCTAAACACCGGGGAGCTGTTTTTT CASSLFLNTGELFF
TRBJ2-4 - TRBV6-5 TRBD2 TGTGCCAGCAGCGTCGGACTAGCGGACAAAAACATTCAGTACTTC CASSVGLADKNIQYF
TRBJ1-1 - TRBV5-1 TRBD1 TGCGCCAGCAGCTTGGGGGGACAGGGGGAGAACACTGAAGCTTTCTTT CASSLGGQGENTEAFF
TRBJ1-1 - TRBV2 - TGTGCCACCGCCCGGGGGGGGAACACTGAAGCTTTCTTT CATARGGNTEAFF
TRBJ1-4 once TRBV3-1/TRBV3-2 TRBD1 TGTGCCAGCAGCTACGGGACAGGGGGTATGGCTAATGAAAAACTGTTTTTT CASSYGTGGMANEKLFF
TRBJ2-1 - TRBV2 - TGTGCCAGCAGTGAAAACAGAGATCCCTACAATGAGCAGTTCTTC CASSENRDPYNEQFF
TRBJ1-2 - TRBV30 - TGTGCCTGGAGCGGGGTTAACTATGGCTACACCTTC CAWSGVNYGYTF
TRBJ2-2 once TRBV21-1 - TGTGCCAGCAAACTGGTTCGGCCGGGGTGCACCGGGGAGCTGTTTTTT CASKLVRPGCTGELFF
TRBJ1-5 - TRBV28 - TGTGCCAGCAGTTTCCCCCCGCGAGCGAGGCAGCCCCAGCATTTT CASSFPPRARQPQHF
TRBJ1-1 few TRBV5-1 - TGCGCCAGCAGCGACCGGGACAAGGCGAGCACTGAAGCTTTCTTT CASSDRDKASTEAFF
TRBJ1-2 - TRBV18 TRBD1 TGTGCCAGCTCACCTCCGGGACAGCGTAACTATGGCTACACCTTC CASSPPGQRNYGYTF
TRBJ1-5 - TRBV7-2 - TGTGCCAGCAGCTTCACAGGGTTGAGTCAGCCCCAGCATTTT CASSFTGLSQPQHF
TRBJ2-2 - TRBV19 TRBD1 TGTGCCAGTAGTTGGACAGGGGAAGGTCCCGGGGAGCTGTTTTTT CASSWTGEGPGELFF
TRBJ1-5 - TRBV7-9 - TGTGCCAGCGTAAAAACAGAGTCCAATCAGCCCCAGCATTTT CASVKTESNQPQHF
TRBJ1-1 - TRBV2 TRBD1 TGTGCCAGCAGTAAAGGACAGGACCGTGAAGCTTTCTTT CASSKGQDREAFF
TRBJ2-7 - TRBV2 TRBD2 TGTGCCAGCAGTGGTTTAGCGGGGAGTGGGAACGAGCAGTACTTC CASSGLAGSGNEQYF
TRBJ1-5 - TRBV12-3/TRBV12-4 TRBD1 TGTGCCAGCAGTTTAGGGGACAGTCAGCCCCAGCATTTT CASSLGDSQPQHF